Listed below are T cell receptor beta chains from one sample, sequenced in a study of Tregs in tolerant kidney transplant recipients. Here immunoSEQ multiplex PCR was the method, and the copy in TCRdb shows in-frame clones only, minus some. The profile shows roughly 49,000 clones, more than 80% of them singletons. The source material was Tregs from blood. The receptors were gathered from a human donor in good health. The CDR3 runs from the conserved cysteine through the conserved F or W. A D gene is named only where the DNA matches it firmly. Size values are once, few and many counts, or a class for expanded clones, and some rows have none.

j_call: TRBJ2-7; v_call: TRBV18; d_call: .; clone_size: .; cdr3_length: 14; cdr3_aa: CASSPGTPSYEQYF; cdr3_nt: TGTGCCAGCTCACCAGGGACTCCATCCTACGAGCAGTACTTC
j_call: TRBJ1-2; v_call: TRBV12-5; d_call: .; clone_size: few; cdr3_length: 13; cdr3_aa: CASGDPGNYGYTF; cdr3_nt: TGTGCTAGTGGTGATCCGGGGAACTATGGCTACACCTTC
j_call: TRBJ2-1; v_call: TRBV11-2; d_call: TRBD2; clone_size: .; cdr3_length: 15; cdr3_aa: CASSYWTSGYNEQFF; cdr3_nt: TGTGCCAGCAGCTACTGGACTAGCGGGTACAATGAGCAGTTCTTC
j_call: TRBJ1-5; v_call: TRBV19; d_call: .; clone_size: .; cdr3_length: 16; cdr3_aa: CASTPETLYSNQPQHF; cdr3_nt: TGTGCCAGTACGCCCGAGACGCTGTATAGCAATCAGCCCCAGCATTTT
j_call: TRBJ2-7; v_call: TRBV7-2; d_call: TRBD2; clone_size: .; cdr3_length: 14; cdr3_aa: CASSPSGSSYEQYF; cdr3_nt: TGTGCCAGCAGTCCGAGCGGGAGCTCCTACGAGCAGTACTTC
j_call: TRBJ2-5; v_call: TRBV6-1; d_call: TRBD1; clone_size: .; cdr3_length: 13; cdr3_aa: CATETGFQETQYF; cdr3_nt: TGTGCCACCGAGACAGGGTTCCAAGAGACCCAGTACTTC
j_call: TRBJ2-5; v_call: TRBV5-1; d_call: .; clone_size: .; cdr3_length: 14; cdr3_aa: CASSLQGPGETQYF; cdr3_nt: TGCGCCAGCAGCTTGCAGGGGCCGGGAGAGACCCAGTACTTC
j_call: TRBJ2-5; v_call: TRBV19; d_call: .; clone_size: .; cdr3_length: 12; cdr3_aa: CASSSRVETQYF; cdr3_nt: TGTGCCAGTAGTAGCAGGGTTGAGACCCAGTACTTC
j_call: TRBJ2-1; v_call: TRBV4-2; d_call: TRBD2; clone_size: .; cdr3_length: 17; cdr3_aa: CASSQDERGGPRNEQFF; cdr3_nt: TGTGCCAGCAGCCAAGATGAGCGGGGGGGCCCTCGGAATGAGCAGTTCTTC
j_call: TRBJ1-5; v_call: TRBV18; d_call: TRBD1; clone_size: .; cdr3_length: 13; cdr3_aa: CASSPGQDQPQHF; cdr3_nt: TGTGCCAGCTCACCGGGACAGGATCAGCCCCAGCATTTT
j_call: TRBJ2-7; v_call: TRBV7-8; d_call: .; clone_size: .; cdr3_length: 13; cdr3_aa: CASSLVDLYEQYF; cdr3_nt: TGTGCCAGCAGCTTAGTCGACCTTTACGAGCAGTACTTC